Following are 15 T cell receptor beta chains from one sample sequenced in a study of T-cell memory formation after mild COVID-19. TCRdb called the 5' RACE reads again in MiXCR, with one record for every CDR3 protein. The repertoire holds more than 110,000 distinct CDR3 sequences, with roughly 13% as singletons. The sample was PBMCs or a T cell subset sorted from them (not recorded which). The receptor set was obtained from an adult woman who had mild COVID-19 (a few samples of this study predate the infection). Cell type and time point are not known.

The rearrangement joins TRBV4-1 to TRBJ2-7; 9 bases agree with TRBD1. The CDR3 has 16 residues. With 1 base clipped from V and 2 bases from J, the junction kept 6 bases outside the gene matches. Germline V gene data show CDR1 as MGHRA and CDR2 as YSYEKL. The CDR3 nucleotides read TGCGCCAGCAGCCAAGCCTGGACAGGGGACACCTACGAGCAGTACTTC. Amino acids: CASSQAWTGDTYEQYF.

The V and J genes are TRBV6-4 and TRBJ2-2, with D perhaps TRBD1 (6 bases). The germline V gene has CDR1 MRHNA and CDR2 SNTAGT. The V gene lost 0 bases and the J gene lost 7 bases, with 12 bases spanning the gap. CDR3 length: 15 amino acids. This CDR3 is CASSDSAGDHGELFF. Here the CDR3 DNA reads TGTGCCAGCAGTGACTCAGCAGGGGATCACGGGGAGCTGTTTTTT.

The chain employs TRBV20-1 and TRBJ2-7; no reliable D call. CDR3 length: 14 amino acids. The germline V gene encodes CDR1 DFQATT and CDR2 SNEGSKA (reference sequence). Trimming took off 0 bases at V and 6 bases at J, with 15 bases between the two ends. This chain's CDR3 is CSAREASIRGEQYF. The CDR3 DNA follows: TGCAGTGCTAGAGAAGCGTCAATCCGCGGCGAGCAGTACTTC.

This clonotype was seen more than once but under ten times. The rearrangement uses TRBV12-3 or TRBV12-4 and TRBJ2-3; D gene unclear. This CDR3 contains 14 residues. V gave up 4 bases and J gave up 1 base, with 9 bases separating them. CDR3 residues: CASSSGPGTDTQYF. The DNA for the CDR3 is TGTGCCAGCAGTTCCGGACCGGGCACAGATACGCAGTATTTT.

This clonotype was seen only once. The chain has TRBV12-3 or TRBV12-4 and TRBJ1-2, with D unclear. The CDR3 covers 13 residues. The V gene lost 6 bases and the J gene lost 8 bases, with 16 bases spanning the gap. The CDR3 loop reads CASSHGLLSGYTF. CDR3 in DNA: TGTGCCAGCAGCCACGGACTGTTAAGCGGCTACACCTTC.

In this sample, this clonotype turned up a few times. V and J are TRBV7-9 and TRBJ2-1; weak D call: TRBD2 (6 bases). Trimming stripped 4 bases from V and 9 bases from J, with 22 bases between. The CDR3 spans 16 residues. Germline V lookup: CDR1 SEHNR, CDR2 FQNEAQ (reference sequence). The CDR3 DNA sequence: TGTGCCAGCAGCTCCCCCCTAGCGAGGAAGTTTGGTGAGCAGTTCTTC. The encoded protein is CASSSPLARKFGEQFF. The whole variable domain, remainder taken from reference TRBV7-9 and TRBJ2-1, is DTGVSQNPRHKITKRGQNVTFRCDPISEHNRLYWYRQTLGQGPEFLTYFQNEAQLEKSRLLSDRFSAERPKGSFSTLEIQRTEQGDSAMYLCASSSPLARKFGEQFFGPGTRLTVL.

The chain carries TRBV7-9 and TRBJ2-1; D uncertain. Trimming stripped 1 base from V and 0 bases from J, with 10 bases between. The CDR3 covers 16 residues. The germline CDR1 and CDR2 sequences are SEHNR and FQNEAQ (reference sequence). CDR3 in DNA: TGTGCCAGCAGCTTAGACACAGTAAGCTCCTACAATGAGCAGTTCTTC. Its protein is CASSLDTVSSYNEQFF.

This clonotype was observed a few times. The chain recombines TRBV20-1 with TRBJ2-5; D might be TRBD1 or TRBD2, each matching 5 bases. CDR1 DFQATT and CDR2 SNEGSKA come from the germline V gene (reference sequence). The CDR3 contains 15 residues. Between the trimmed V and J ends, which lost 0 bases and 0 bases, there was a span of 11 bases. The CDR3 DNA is TGCAGTGCTAGAGATTGGGGACGCTACCAAGAGACCCAGTACTTC. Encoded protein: CSARDWGRYQETQYF.

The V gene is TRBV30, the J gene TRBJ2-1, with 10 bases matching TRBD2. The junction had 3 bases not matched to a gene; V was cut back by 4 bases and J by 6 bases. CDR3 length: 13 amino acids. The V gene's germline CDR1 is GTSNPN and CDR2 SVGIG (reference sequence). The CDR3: CAWTSGGANEQFF. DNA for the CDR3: TGTGCCTGGACGAGCGGGGGGGCCAATGAGCAGTTCTTC. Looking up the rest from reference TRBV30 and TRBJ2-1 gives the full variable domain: SQTIHQWPATLVQPVGSPLSLECTVEGTSNPNLYWYRQAAGRGLQLLFYSVGIGQISSEVPQNLSASRPQDRQFILSSKKLLLSDSGFYLCAWTSGGANEQFFGPGTRLTVL.

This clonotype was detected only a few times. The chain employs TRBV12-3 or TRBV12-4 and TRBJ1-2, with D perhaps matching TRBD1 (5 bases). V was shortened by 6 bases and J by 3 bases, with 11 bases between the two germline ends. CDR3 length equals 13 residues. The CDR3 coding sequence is TGTGCCAGCAGGGAGGGGATTTACTATGGCTACACCTTC. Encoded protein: CASREGIYYGYTF.

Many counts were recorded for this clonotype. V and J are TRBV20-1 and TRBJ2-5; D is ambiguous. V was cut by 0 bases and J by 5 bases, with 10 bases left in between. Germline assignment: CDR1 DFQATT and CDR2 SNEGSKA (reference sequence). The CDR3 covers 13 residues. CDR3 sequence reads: CSARDPGWETQYF. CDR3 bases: TGCAGTGCTAGAGACCCAGGTTGGGAGACCCAGTACTTC.

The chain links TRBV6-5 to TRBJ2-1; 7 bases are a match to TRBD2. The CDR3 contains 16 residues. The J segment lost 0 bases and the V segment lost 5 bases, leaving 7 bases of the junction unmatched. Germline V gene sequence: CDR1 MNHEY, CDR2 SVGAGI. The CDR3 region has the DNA TGTGCCAGCAGTCCAAGGGGAGGGAGCTCCTACAATGAGCAGTTCTTC. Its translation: CASSPRGGSSYNEQFF.

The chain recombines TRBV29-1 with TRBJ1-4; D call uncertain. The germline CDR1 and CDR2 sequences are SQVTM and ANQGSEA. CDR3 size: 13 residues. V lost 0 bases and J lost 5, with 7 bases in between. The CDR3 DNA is TGCAGCGTTGAAGAAGGCGGCAATGAAAAACTGTTTTTT. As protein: CSVEEGGNEKLFF.

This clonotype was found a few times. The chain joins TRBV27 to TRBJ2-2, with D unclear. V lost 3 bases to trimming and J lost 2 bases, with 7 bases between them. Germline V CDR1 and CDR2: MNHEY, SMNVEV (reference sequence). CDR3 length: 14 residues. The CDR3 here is CASSFATNTGELFF. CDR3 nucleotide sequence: TGTGCCAGCAGTTTTGCCACAAACACCGGGGAGCTGTTTTTT.

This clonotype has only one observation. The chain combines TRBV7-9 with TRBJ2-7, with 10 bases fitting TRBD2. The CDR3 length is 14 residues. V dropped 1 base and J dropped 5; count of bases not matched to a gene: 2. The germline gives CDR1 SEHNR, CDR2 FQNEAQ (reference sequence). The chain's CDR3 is CASSLVLAGHEQYF. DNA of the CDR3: TGTGCCAGCAGCTTAGTACTAGCGGGACACGAGCAGTACTTC.